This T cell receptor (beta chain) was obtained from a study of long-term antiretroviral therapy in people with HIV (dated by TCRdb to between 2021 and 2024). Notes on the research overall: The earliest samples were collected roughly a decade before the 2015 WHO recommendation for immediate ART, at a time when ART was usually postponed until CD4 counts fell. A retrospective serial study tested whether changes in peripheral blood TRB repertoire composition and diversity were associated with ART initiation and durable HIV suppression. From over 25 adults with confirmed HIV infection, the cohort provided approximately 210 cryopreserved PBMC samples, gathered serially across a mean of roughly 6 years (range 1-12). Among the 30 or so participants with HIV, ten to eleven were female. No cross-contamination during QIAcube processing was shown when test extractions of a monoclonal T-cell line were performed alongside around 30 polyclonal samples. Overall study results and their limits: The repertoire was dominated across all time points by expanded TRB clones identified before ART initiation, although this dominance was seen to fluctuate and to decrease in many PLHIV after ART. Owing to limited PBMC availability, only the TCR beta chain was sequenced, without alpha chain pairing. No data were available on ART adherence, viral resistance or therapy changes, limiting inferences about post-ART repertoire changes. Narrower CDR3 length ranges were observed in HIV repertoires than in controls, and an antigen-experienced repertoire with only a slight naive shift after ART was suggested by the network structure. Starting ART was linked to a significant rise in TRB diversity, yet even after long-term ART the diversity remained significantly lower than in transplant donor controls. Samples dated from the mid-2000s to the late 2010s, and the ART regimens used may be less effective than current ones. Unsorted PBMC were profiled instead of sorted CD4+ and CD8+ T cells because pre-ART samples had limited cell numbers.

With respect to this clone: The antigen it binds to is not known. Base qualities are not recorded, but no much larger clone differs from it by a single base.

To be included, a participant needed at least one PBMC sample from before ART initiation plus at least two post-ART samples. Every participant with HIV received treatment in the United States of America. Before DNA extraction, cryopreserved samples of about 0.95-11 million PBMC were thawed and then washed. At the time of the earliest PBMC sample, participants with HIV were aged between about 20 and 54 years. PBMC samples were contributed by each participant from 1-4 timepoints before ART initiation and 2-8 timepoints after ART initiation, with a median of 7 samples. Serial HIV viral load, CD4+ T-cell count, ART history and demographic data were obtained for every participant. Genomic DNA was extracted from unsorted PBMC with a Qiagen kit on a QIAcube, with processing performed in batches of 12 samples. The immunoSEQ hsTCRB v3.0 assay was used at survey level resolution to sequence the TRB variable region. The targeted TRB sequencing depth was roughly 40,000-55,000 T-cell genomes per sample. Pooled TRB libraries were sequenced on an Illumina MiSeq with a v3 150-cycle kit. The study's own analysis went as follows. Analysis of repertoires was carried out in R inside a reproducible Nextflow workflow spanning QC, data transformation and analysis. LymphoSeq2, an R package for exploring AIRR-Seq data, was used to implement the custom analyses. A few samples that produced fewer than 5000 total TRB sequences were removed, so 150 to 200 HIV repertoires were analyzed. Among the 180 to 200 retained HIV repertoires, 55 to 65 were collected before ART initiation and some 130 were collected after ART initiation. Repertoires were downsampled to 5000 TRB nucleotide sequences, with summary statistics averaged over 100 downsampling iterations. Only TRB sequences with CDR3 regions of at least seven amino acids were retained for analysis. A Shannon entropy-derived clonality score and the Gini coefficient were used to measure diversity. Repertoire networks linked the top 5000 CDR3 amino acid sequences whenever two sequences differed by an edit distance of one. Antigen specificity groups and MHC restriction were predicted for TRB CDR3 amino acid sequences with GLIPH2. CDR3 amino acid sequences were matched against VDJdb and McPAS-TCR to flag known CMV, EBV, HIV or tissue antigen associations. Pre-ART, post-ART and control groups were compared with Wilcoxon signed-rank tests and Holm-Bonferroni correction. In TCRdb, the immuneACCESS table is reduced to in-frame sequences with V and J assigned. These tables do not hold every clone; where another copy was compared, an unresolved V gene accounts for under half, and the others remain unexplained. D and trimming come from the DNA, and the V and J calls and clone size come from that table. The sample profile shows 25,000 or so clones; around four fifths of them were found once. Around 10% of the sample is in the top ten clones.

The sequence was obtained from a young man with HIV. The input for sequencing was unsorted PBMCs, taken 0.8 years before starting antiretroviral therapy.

The CDR3 has the sequence CASRSRGLDTEAFF. The sequenced DNA: TGCGCCAGCAGAAGCAGGGGGCTAGACACTGAAGCTTTCTTT. The chain joins TRBV5-1 to TRBJ1-1; 8 bases in between match TRBD1. Based on the germline V gene, the CDR1 and CDR2 sequences are SGHRS and YFSETQ. Unmatched junction bases come to 6, with V trimmed by 5 bases and J by 3 bases. The CDR3, cysteine through phenylalanine, is 14 amino acids long. Just the 42-base CDR3 DNA is kept, in frame starting at base 1.